This section outlines one TCR beta chain sequence together with its context. Germline V gene sequence: CDR1 MNHNY, CDR2 SVGAGI (reference sequence). The V gene lost 0 bases and the J gene lost 1 base, with 12 bases spanning the gap. The CDR3 consists of 16 residues. The data belong to a study of technical replicates of blood from a handful of donors. Assay used: immunoSEQ multiplex PCR; TCRdb lists only in-frame clones, some missing. The sample contains about 97,000 clones, roughly 94% of which appear only once. The origin of this receptor is a human donor in good health. Sequenced sample: T cells isolated from PBMCs. This chain joins TRBV6-6 and TRBJ1-2, with D possibly being TRBD1 (5 bases). The CDR3 protein is CASSYSGGADNYGYTF. The CDR3 DNA is TGTGCCAGCAGTTACTCGGGAGGGGCTGATAACTATGGCTACACCTTC.